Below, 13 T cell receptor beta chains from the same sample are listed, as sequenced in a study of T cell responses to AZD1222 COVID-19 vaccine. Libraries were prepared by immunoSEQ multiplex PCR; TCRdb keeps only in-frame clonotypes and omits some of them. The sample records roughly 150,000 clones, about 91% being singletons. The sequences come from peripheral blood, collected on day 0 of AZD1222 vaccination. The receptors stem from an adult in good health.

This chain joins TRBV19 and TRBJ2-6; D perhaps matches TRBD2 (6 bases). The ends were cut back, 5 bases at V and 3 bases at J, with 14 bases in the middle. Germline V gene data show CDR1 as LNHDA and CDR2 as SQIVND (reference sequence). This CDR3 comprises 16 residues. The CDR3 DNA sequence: TGTGCCAGTAGTTTCCTGGGGGGTTATGGGGCCAACGTCCTGACTTTC. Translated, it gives CASSFLGGYGANVLTF.

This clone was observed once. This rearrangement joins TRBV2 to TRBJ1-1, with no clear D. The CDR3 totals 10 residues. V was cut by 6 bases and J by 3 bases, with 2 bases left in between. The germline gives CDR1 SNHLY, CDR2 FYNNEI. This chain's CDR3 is CASRDTEAFF. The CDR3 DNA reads TGTGCCAGCAGGGACACTGAAGCTTTCTTT.

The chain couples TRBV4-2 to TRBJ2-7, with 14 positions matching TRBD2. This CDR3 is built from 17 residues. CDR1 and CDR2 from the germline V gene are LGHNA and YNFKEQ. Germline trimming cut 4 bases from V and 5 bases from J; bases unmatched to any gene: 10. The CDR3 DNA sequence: TGTGCCAGCAGCCCCTTGGGACTAGCGGGGGCGTTGGACGAGCAGTACTTC. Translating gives CASSPLGLAGALDEQYF.

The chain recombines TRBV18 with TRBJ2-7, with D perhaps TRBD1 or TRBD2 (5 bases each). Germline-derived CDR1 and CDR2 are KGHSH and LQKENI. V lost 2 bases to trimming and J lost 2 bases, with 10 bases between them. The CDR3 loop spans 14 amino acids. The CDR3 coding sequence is TGTGCCAGCTCACCAGGGGGAGCTCCCTACGAGCAGTACTTC. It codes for CASSPGGAPYEQYF. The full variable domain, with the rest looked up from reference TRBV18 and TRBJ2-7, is NAGVMQNPRHLVRRRGQEARLRCSPMKGHSHVYWYRQLPEEGLKFMVYLQKENIIDESGMPKERFSAEFPKEGPSILRIQQVVRGDSAAYFCASSPGGAPYEQYFGPGTRLTVT.

CDR3 DNA sequence: TGTGCCAGCAGCGTGGGACGATTAAATGAGCAGTTCTTC. It encodes CASSVGRLNEQFF. The chain carries TRBV5-5 and TRBJ2-1, with D possibly called TRBD1 or TRBD2 (5 bases each). Germline V CDR1 and CDR2: SGHKS, YYEKEE (reference sequence). The V end lost 4 bases, the J end lost 7 bases, and 12 bases lay between the germline ends. CDR3 size: 13 residues.

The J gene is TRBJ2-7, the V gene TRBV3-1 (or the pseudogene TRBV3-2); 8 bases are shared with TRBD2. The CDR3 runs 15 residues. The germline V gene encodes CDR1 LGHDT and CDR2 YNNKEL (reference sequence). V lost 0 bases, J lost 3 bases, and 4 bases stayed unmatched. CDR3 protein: CASSQDTSGNYEQYF. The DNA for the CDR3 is TGTGCCAGCAGCCAAGATACTAGCGGCAACTACGAGCAGTACTTC.

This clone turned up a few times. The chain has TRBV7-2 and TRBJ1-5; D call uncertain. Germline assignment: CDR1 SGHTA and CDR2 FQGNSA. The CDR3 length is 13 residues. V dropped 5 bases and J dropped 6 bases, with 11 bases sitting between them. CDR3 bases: TGTGCCAGCAGCGCCTGGGAACCTCAGCCCCAGCATTTT. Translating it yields CASSAWEPQPQHF.

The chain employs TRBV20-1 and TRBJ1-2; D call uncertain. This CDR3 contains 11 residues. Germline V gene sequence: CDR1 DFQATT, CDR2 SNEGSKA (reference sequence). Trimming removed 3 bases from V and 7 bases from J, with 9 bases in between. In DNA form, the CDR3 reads TGCAGTGCTAGCGCCTATCCTGGCTACACCTTC. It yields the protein CSASAYPGYTF.

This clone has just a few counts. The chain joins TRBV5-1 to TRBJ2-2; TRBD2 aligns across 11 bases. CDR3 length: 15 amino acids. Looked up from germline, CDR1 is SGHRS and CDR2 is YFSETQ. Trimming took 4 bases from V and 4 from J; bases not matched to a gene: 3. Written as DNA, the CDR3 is TGCGCCAGCAGCGGGACTAGCGGAAGCACCGGGGAGCTGTTTTTT. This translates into CASSGTSGSTGELFF.

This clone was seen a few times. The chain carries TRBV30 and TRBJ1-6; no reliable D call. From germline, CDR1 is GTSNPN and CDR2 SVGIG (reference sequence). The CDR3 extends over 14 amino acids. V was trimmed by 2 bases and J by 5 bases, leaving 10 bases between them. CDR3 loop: CAWSSGVNNSPLHF. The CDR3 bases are TGTGCCTGGAGTTCGGGAGTTAATAATTCACCCCTCCACTTT.

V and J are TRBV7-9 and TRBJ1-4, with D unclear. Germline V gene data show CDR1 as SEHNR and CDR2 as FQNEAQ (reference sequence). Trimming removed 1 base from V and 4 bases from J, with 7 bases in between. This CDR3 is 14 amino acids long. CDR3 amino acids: CASSLGTDNEKLFF. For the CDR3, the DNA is TGTGCCAGCAGCTTAGGGACGGATAATGAAAAACTGTTTTTT.

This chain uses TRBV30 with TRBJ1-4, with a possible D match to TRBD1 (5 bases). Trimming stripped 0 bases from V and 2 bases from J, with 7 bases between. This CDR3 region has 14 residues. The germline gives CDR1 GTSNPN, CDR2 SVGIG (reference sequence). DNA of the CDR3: TGTGCCTGGAGTGTTGGGGGTACTAATGAAAAACTGTTTTTT. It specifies CAWSVGGTNEKLFF.

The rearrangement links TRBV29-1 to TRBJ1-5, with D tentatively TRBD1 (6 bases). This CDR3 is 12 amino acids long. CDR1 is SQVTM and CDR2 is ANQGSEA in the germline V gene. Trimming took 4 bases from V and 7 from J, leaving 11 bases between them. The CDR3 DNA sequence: TGCAGCGTTGGGGGGGGCTCGCAGCCCCAGCATTTT. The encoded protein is CSVGGGSQPQHF.